These 3 T cell receptor beta chains share one sample of origin, sequenced in a study of blood T cells in healthy people across ages. Next came a second PCR, run for roughly 6 to 11 cycles, which used a sample-barcoded 5' primer along with a J-beta primer mix. TCRdb re-analysed the 5' RACE reads in MiXCR, keeping a single row per CDR3 protein. The data show 1.5 million or so distinct CDR3 sequences, around 39% seen once. The material sequenced was blood. These receptors all come from a young woman in good health.

This clonotype has just one count. This chain joins TRBV9 and TRBJ2-1, with 14 bases fitting TRBD2. The J call may be faulty, since TRBJ2-7 better matches the DNA end. Germline assignment: CDR1 SGDLS and CDR2 YYNGEE. The CDR3 contains 18 residues. In DNA form, the CDR3 reads TGTGCCAGCAGCGTAGGACTAGCGGGGGGGCGGGCCTACAATGAGCAGTACTTC. This codes for CASSVGLAGGRAYNEQYF.

In this sample, this clonotype turned up a few times. The chain combines TRBV28 with TRBJ2-5; 8 bases align to TRBD2. The V segment lost 6 bases and the J segment 5 bases; nucleotides outside the gene matches: 14. The CDR3 is 16 residues long. Germline-derived CDR1 and CDR2 are MDHEN and SYDVKM. CDR3 region: CASSSAGTRLSETQYF. DNA of the CDR3: TGTGCCAGCAGCTCAGCCGGGACTAGATTGAGCGAGACCCAGTACTTC.

The J gene is TRBJ1-2, the V gene TRBV2, with D maybe TRBD1 (5 bases). The germline CDR1 and CDR2 sequences are SNHLY and FYNNEI. V was trimmed by 8 bases and J by 0 bases, leaving 13 bases between them. The CDR3 spans 14 residues. The CDR3, as DNA: TGTGCCAGCTGGGGGTACCCAGCTAACTATGGCTACACCTTC. Its protein product is CASWGYPANYGYTF.